A selection of T cell receptor beta chains follows, all from one sample in a study of response to subunit inactivated influenza vaccine. TCRdb used MiXCR to reprocess the RT-PCR reads, holding one entry per CDR3 protein. This table has hundreds of thousands of distinct CDR3 sequences, 20% to 25% appearing once. This specimen was PBMCs from blood, taken approximately 22 months after vaccination. The source is a man in his fifties or sixties who received an inactivated influenza vaccine. CDR3s include the opening cysteine and the closing phenylalanine or tryptophan. The D gene is left open where the match is weak. Clone size, where shown, is once, few, many, or a class for clones that have expanded.

CASSQSLPGANEKLFF	TGCGCCAGCAGCCAATCACTTCCTGGAGCTAATGAAAAACTGTTTTTT	many	TRBJ1-4	TRBV4-3	NA
CSVVRGSSYEQYF	TGCAGCGTTGTTAGGGGCAGCTCCTACGAGCAGTACTTC	NA	TRBJ2-7	TRBV29-1	NA
CASSLAVTLEQFF	TGTGCCAGCAGCTTAGCGGTGACACTGGAGCAGTTCTTC	NA	TRBJ2-1	TRBV11-2	NA
CSARNPAGNQPQHF	TGCAGTGCTAGGAACCCAGCAGGGAATCAGCCCCAGCATTTT	many	TRBJ1-5	TRBV20-1	NA
CSAHRGGPNTEAFF	TGCAGTGCCCACCGAGGGGGGCCGAACACTGAAGCTTTCTTT	few	TRBJ1-1	TRBV20-1	NA
CAISDGPAYEQYF	TGTGCCATCAGTGACGGACCAGCCTACGAGCAGTACTTC	few	TRBJ2-7	TRBV10-3	NA
CAIQTGGYNSPLHF	TGTGCCATCCAAACAGGGGGCTATAATTCACCCCTCCACTTT	NA	TRBJ1-6	TRBV28	TRBD1
CASSLARATDTQYF	TGTGCCAGCAGCTTAGCCAGGGCGACAGATACGCAGTATTTT	few	TRBJ2-3	TRBV7-9	NA
CAISAGTSGGATYNEQFF	TGTGCCATCAGCGCCGGGACTAGCGGGGGGGCAACCTACAATGAGCAGTTCTTC	NA	TRBJ2-1	TRBV10-3	TRBD2
CATSKGLAGAGADTQYF	TGTGCCACCAGCAAGGGACTAGCGGGGGCCGGAGCAGATACGCAGTATTTT	many	TRBJ2-3	TRBV15	TRBD2
CASSLGLGRDTQYF	TGTGCCAGCAGCCTTGGACTAGGTCGAGATACGCAGTATTTT	NA	TRBJ2-3	TRBV7-6	TRBD2
CASSSPGRGYGYTF	TGTGCCAGCAGTTCCCCAGGGAGAGGCTATGGCTACACCTTC	many	TRBJ1-2	TRBV28	NA
CASSADSRNQPQHF	TGTGCCAGCTCTGCCGACAGCCGAAATCAGCCCCAGCATTTT	many	TRBJ1-5	TRBV18	NA
CASSYLRIAGQETQYF	TGTGCCAGCAGTTACTTAAGGATTGCAGGCCAAGAGACCCAGTACTTC	few	TRBJ2-5	TRBV6-2/TRBV6-3	NA
CSARRTANGNTIYF	TGCAGTGCTAGACGGACAGCGAATGGAAACACCATATATTTT	NA	TRBJ1-3	TRBV20-1	NA
CASSQITVGQYF	TGTGCCAGCAGCCAAATTACGGTGGGCCAGTACTTC	NA	TRBJ2-5	TRBV3-1	NA
CASSLEPEQYF	TGTGCCAGCAGTTTAGAGCCCGAGCAGTATTTT	NA	TRBJ2-3	TRBV12-3/TRBV12-4	NA
CASSRDRGVNTEAFF	TGCGCCAGCAGCCGGGACAGGGGGGTGAACACTGAAGCTTTCTTT	many	TRBJ1-1	TRBV5-1	TRBD1
CASSYWKTGANVLTF	TGTGCCAGCAGTTATTGGAAAACTGGGGCCAACGTCCTGACTTTC	NA	TRBJ2-6	TRBV6-2/TRBV6-3	NA
CASSPGTINSPLHF	TGTGCCAGCAGCCCCGGGACAATAAATTCACCCCTCCACTTT	NA	TRBJ1-6	TRBV6-1	NA
CASSSVAGAGSPLHF	TGCGCCAGCAGCTCCGTCGCTGGGGCAGGATCACCCCTCCACTTT	few	TRBJ1-6	TRBV5-1	NA
CASSPLRRTSGRNSYNEQFF	TGTGCCAGCTCACCATTGAGGCGGACTAGCGGGAGGAACTCCTACAATGAGCAGTTCTTC	NA	TRBJ2-1	TRBV18	TRBD2
CASSYSAGGGTNEKLFF	TGTGCCAGCAGTTACTCCGCAGGGGGCGGAACTAATGAAAAACTGTTTTTT	few	TRBJ1-4	TRBV6-5	TRBD1
CASSYPGRSYGYTF	TGTGCCAGCAGTTACCCCGGCCGGAGCTATGGCTACACCTTC	NA	TRBJ1-2	TRBV6-2/TRBV6-3	NA